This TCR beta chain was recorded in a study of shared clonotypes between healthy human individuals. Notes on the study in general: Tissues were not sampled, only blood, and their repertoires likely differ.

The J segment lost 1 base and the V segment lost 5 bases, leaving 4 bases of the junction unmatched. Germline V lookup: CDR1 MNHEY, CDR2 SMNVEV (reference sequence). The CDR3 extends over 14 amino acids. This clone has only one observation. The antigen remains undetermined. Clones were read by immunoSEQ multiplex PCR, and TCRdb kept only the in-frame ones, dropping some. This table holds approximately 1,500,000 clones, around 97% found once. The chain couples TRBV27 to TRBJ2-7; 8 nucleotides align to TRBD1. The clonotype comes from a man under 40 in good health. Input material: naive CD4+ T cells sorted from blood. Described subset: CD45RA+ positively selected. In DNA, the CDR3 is TGTGCCAGCAGTACGGGACAGGAGTCCTACGAGCAGTACTTC. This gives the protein CASSTGQESYEQYF.